This entry is about one TCR beta chain. Its binding antigen is unknown. The record has no base qualities; no much larger clone is one base away. The immunoSEQ Assay, a bias-controlled multiplex PCR, was used to amplify TCRbeta CDR3 regions from genomic DNA. The authors' pipeline ran thus. Within the assay, amplification of reference gene primers was used to estimate how many nucleated cells each sample contained. To quantify the absolute abundance of each unique TCRbeta CDR3 rearrangement, sequence reads were collapsed and filtered. For each sample, productive Simpson clonality was calculated by taking the square root of Simpson's diversity index across productive rearrangements. TCRdb carries this immuneACCESS record with in-frame sequences only. Its versions omit some clonotypes, under half of them owing to an unresolved V gene in the studies checked, with the rest unexplained. That table is the source of V, J and clone size, and D and trimming were worked out from the DNA. The sample table contains roughly 250,000 clones; only one count was recorded for approximately 80% of them. Approximately 1.9% of the sample rests with the top ten.

The collaborating institutions used their own protocols to collect whole blood in K2EDTA tubes. For TCRbeta analysis, collaborators shipped samples in one of three forms: frozen whole blood, isolated PBMCs, or DNA extracted from either of those sample types. Reading the germline V gene (reference sequence) gives CDR1 PRHDT and CDR2 FYEKMQ. Spanning cysteine to phenylalanine, the CDR3 consists of 14 amino acids. Here the CDR3 DNA is all that survives: 42 bases in frame from base 1. V trim: 5 bases; J trim: 6 bases; unmatched bases: 3. The data were taken from a study of blood T cell repertoires in COVID-19 (dated by TCRdb to the early 2020s). Broadly, across the study: Samples from collaborators originated in the United States, Italy and Spain and spanned both the acute and convalescent phases of COVID-19. The material from the prospective study consisted of cDNA or gDNA derived from T cells, B-cell-depleted T cells, or PBMCs. Deeply sampled blood TCRbeta repertoires from subjects exposed to, actively infected with, or recovered from COVID-19 were included in the dataset. The repertoires were released in a freely available public database intended as a resource for research on the immune response to SARS-CoV-2. Samples were obtained from the ongoing ImmuneRACE study (first 160 participants) and from approximately 1,200 subjects provided by 6 global collaborators. A de-identified subject ID, COVID-19 status, age in years and sex were almost always included in the sample metadata. Where HLA class I and class II types were available, the types were taken from metadata supplied by the sample provider, not from assay-based typing.

Overall study outcomes, separate from this receptor: The quantity of clinical and demographic metadata differed by source and by participant and was supplied without curation.

The clonotype was recovered from a woman over 75 with acute or convalescent COVID-19. Recombination joined TRBV13 with TRBJ2-3; 12 junctional bases match TRBD2. Material for sequencing was peripheral blood. The CDR3 has the sequence CASSGLAGLDTQYF. The bases read TGTGCCAGCAGCGGACTAGCGGGGCTCGATACGCAGTATTTT. Supplemented by the reference TRBV13 and TRBJ2-3 proteins around the CDR3, the complete variable domain is AAGVIQSPRHLIKEKRETATLKCYPIPRHDTVYWYQQGPGQDPQFLISFYEKMQSDKGSIPDRFSAQQFSDYHSELNMSSLELGDSALYFCASSGLAGLDTQYFGPGTRLTVL.